Below are 12 T cell receptor beta chains sequenced from a single sample in a study of T cells after yellow fever vaccination. TCRdb re-derived calls from the 5' RACE reads in MiXCR, one entry per CDR3 protein. The sample includes some 670,000 distinct CDR3 sequences, over 9% of them seen just once. The specimen comprised PBMCs, sampled on the day of the yellow fever booster vaccination. These receptors were taken from a man between 25 and 39 years old who received the YFV17D yellow fever vaccine.

This clonotype was seen many times. The chain is built from TRBV7-2 and TRBJ2-7, with a tentative D call TRBD1 (6 bases). V lost 0 bases and J lost 0, with 9 bases in between. The germline CDR1 and CDR2 sequences are SGHTA and FQGNSA. The CDR3 sequence is 15 residues long. The CDR3 region is CASSLARGLSYEQYF. Written as DNA, the CDR3 is TGTGCCAGCAGCTTAGCCAGGGGCCTCTCCTACGAGCAGTACTTC.

This clonotype has only a few counts. The V call is TRBV7-9, the J call TRBJ1-1; maybe TRBD1 (6 bases). The CDR3 spans 15 residues. The germline gives CDR1 SEHNR, CDR2 FQNEAQ (reference sequence). Trimming pared 1 base from V and 1 base from J, leaving 10 bases between. The CDR3 coding sequence is TGTGCCAGCAGCTTAGTCGGACAGCAGAACACTGAAGCTTTCTTT. Residues: CASSLVGQQNTEAFF.

This clonotype showed up just a few times. V and J are TRBV5-1 and TRBJ2-7; possibly TRBD1 or TRBD2 for D (5 bases each). Trimming cost V 2 bases and J 3 bases, with 15 bases left between them. Germline CDR1 and CDR2: SGHRS and YFSETQ. The CDR3 contains 15 residues. CDR3 sequence reads: CASSFGDPDGYEQYF. CDR3 coding DNA: TGCGCCAGCAGCTTTGGGGACCCGGACGGCTACGAGCAGTACTTC.

This clonotype showed up many times. The chain has TRBV5-1 and TRBJ1-2; D gene uncertain. This CDR3 has 13 amino acids. In germline, CDR1 is SGHRS, CDR2 YFSETQ. Trimming took 0 bases from V and 9 from J, leaving 12 bases between them. The CDR3 DNA reads as TGCGCCAGCAGCTTGGCCAGTATGAGTCGCTACACCTTC. Residues: CASSLASMSRYTF.

Only a few counts were recorded for this clonotype. This chain links TRBV27 with TRBJ1-6; D perhaps matches TRBD1 (6 bases). V was shortened by 7 bases and J by 10 bases, with 14 bases between the two germline ends. CDR3 length: 13 residues. Germline V gene lookup returns CDR1 MNHEY and CDR2 SMNVEV (reference sequence). The chain's CDR3 is CASTWGRGSPLHF. CDR3 bases: TGTGCCAGCACCTGGGGAAGGGGGTCACCCCTCCACTTT.

A few counts support this clonotype. The chain has TRBV10-3 and TRBJ2-7, with no clear D. The germline V gene has CDR1 ENHRY and CDR2 SYGVKD. This CDR3 region has 17 residues. Trimming shortened V by 8 bases and J by 2 bases, and 25 bases separated the two germline ends. The CDR3 loop is CAIDSLLKEGCPYEQYF. CDR3 in DNA: TGTGCCATCGATAGCCTGTTGAAAGAAGGTTGCCCCTACGAGCAGTACTTC.

V gene TRBV18 combines with J gene TRBJ2-3; 9 nucleotides agree with TRBD2. V shed 2 bases, J shed 3 bases, and the junction held 3 bases outside the gene matches. The CDR3 has 15 residues. The germline V gene has CDR1 KGHSH and CDR2 LQKENI. For the CDR3, the DNA is TGTGCCAGCTCACCAGAGCGGGAGGTGACAGATACGCAGTATTTT. Protein: CASSPEREVTDTQYF.

A few counts support this clonotype. The V gene is TRBV5-1, the J gene TRBJ2-7; 11 positions match TRBD2. The CDR3 sequence is 16 residues long. V was clipped by 4 bases and J by 6 bases; unmatched bases: 12. CDR1 is SGHRS, CDR2 YFSETQ, per germline. The CDR3 sequence is CASSELLAGGPGEQYF. The CDR3 coding sequence is TGCGCCAGCAGCGAATTATTAGCGGGAGGGCCAGGCGAGCAGTACTTC.

This clonotype was detected only a few times. The chain links TRBV11-2 to TRBJ2-7; D may match TRBD1 or TRBD2 (6 bases each). Germline CDR1 SGHAT, CDR2 FQNNGV. Deletions cut 5 bases from V and 3 bases from J, with 20 bases between. This CDR3 spans 16 amino acids. The CDR3 DNA reads as TGTGCCAGCAGCCCCCGGTTAGGGGGACTTTACTACGAGCAGTACTTC. As protein: CASSPRLGGLYYEQYF.

This clonotype was recorded a few times. The chain has TRBV18 and TRBJ2-5; D remains ambiguous. There are 14 residues in the CDR3. The V end was cut by 2 bases, the J end by 5 bases, with 12 bases between. From germline, CDR1 is KGHSH and CDR2 LQKENI. The CDR3 DNA reads as TGTGCCAGCTCACCAAATAACTCCCCCGAGACCCAGTACTTC. This gives the protein CASSPNNSPETQYF. The whole variable domain, remainder taken from reference TRBV18 and TRBJ2-5, is NAGVMQNPRHLVRRRGQEARLRCSPMKGHSHVYWYRQLPEEGLKFMVYLQKENIIDESGMPKERFSAEFPKEGPSILRIQQVVRGDSAAYFCASSPNNSPETQYFGPGTRLLVL.

This sequence joins TRBV5-6 and TRBJ2-4; TRBD1 or TRBD2 may be the D gene (5 bases each). Trimming removed 2 bases from V and 7 bases from J, with 16 bases in between. The CDR3 length is 15 residues. Per germline, CDR1 SGHDT and CDR2 YYEEEE. CDR3 sequence reads: CASSFGPGTPNIQYF. The CDR3 DNA reads as TGTGCCAGCAGCTTTGGCCCAGGGACCCCGAACATTCAGTACTTC.

In its sample, this clonotype was seen a few times. This chain links TRBV5-4 with TRBJ2-1; D gene unclear. The CDR3 sequence is 13 residues long. CDR1 SGHNT and CDR2 YYREEE come from the germline V gene (reference sequence). V was shortened by 3 bases and J by 6 bases, with 10 bases between the two germline ends. CDR3 region: CASSWDAGNEQFF. CDR3 DNA sequence: TGTGCCAGCAGCTGGGATGCCGGCAATGAGCAGTTCTTC. Complete variable domain (other parts from reference TRBV5-4 and TRBJ2-1): ETGVTQSPTHLIKTRGQQVTLRCSSQSGHNTVSWYQQALGQGPQFIFQYYREEENGRGNFPPRFSGLQFPNYSSELNVNALELDDSALYLCASSWDAGNEQFFGPGTRLTVL.